The T cell receptor (beta chain) under discussion was sequenced for a study of sequential checkpoint blockade in melanoma. Libraries were prepared by immunoSEQ multiplex PCR; TCRdb keeps only in-frame clonotypes and omits some of them. The sample includes nearly 11,000 clones, 78% seen only once; the top ten take around 10%. The treatment: randomized to nivolumab then ipilimumab (arm A) or the reverse (arm B). Patients had received no earlier DNA-damaging chemotherapy. The CDR3 spans 13 residues. Germline CDR1 SNHLY, CDR2 FYNNEI. V lost 3 bases and J lost 6, with 10 bases in between. This sequence joins TRBV2 and TRBJ2-3; TRBD1 might be the D (6 bases). Sequencing was performed on CD8+ T cells sorted from blood (inferred from file names), taken from a patient given nivolumab and ipilimumab in sequence. This receptor was taken from a human donor with melanoma. CDR3 protein: CASSDGGGDTQYF. The DNA of the CDR3 is TGTGCCAGCAGTGATGGGGGCGGGGATACGCAGTATTTT.